This entry describes one T cell receptor (beta chain). It has no known antigen specificity. Base qualities were left out, and no much larger clone turns up one base away. Library construction relied on the immunoSEQ multiplex PCR assay. The multiplex PCR relied on a mix of 60 forward primers for TCR Vbeta segments and 13 reverse primers for TCR Jbeta segments. The CDR3 region of rearranged TCR beta genes was amplified from genomic DNA with a multiplex PCR assay. On the Illumina HiSeq System, the amplified TCR beta libraries were sequenced as 87-base-pair reads. From the authors' description of their analysis: Across the roughly 670 repertoires, a later analysis counted tens of millions of unique TCR beta chains, 8.5 million to 12 million of which were shared by at least two donors. Raw reads were error-corrected and collapsed into unique sequences with a nearest-neighbor algorithm that merged closely related sequences to remove PCR and sequencing errors. Alignment of CDR3 sequences to IMGT reference sequences was used to assign V, D and J gene segments. For a sequence to be retained, a match of at least six nucleotides was required to both a V gene segment and a J gene segment. Rearrangements were classified as productive when the CDR3 lacked stop codons and remained in frame with V and J, and all other rearrangements were classified as non-productive. Following IMGT convention, CDR3 was defined as the stretch from the second conserved V-encoded cysteine up to the conserved J-encoded phenylalanine. The earlier analysis of 500 to 750 of the donors excluded any sequence lacking an unambiguous match to a single V gene segment. An earlier analysis of fewer than 750 of the donors called V segments functional above 56.7% productive rearrangements and segregating when the between-donor standard deviation exceeded 5%. To diagnose cytomegalovirus status from the catalog of TCR beta chain sequences, a statistical classification framework was built. In a later analysis, TCR nucleotide sequences were compared against IMGT/GENE-DB human TR gene sequences so that V and J genes could be assigned. Using the TCRdist pipeline, a later analysis assigned CDR3 sequences along with most-parsimonious VDJ recombination scenarios. In a later analysis, every TCR beta chain was defined by the combination of its CDR3 amino acid sequence and its V-gene family, and reads without a unique V-gene family were dropped. As a way to deal with suspected cross-contamination and a sequencing artifact, a later analysis dropped roughly 620 nucleotide sequences that were highly shared and had low generation probability. In a later analysis, a clonal expansion index for each public chain was calculated from normalized within-repertoire ranks of inferred template counts. In a later analysis, generation probabilities were computed using a VDJ recombination model fitted to out-of-frame rearrangements, and the results were checked against IGoR. In a later analysis, hypergeometric tests were used to score TCR-TCR, TCR-HLA and TCR-CMV co-occurrence, with a repertoire-size bias correction applied to TCR pairs. False discovery rates were estimated in a later analysis by permuting HLA or CMV assignments 20 times. In a later analysis, co-occurring TCRs were grouped with DBSCAN, and TCRdist sequence similarity was added when clustering was performed within HLA-allele-positive subsets. Repertoires with fewer than 30,000 or more than 120,000 public chains were left out of co-occurrence clustering, as were several repertoires with anomalous nucleotide sharing. The table comes from immuneACCESS by way of TCRdb, which keeps in-frame sequences with V and J called. Part of the clones is missing from these tables; in studies checked, under half for an unresolved V gene and the rest for unknown reasons. For V, J and clone size, that table is used; D and trimming come from the DNA. The sample contains fewer than 200,000 clones, roughly 80% of them found a single time. 4.5% of the sample lies in the top ten.

The cohort comprised around 690 healthy bone marrow donors. All cohort members were sampled while nominally healthy, although unrecorded immune exposures were likely present. The donor was CMV seropositive and belonged to the group of around 300 seropositive cohort members. A peripheral blood sample was collected from each donor, and TCR beta sequencing was performed on peripheral blood mononuclear cells. Genomic DNA extraction from the blood cell samples was performed with the Qiagen DNeasy Blood Extraction Kit. From a lookup of the germline V gene, CDR1 and CDR2 are SGHTA and FQGTGA. V sheds 4 bases and J sheds 4 bases, leaving 13 bases between their ends. The CDR3 measures 14 amino acids from cysteine to phenylalanine. The DNA shown is the 42-base CDR3, in frame from base 1. These data belong to a study of cytomegalovirus exposure and HLA in healthy donors (dated by TCRdb to about 2017). Background for the entire study: According to an earlier analysis of several hundred of the donors, about 179 million T cells yielded 100 million or so unique TCR beta sequences and about 300 Gb of sequence data. An early release that covered some 640 HLA-typed donors contained 250 to 350 gigabases of sequencing data and tens of millions of unique TCR sequences. Among the approximately 420 genotyped donors, around 81% belonged to the genetic ancestry cluster associated with self-reported Caucasian donors. The study was designed to test whether signatures of past pathogen exposure could be identified by cataloging public T cell receptors. Using immunosequencing, the study profiled T cell repertoires from approximately 700 subjects and related those repertoires to cytomegalovirus serostatus. Along with the approximately 700-subject first cohort, a separate validation cohort of approximately 110 different subjects was used. High-throughput TCR immunosequencing, statistical association of individual TCRs with disease status, and machine learning were combined to predict cytomegalovirus infection status. A later analysis re-analyzed previously published TCR beta repertoires from approximately 670 donors and added high-resolution HLA genotyping to study TCR occurrence patterns. In the later analysis, no new phenotypic data were used to find candidate immune exposures; instead, reliance was placed on TCR beta sequences and their occurrence across donors. In an earlier analysis of about 590 of the donors, high-throughput TCR beta sequencing was used to judge whether each TCR beta V gene segment behaved as functional or pseudogenic. Alongside the repertoire data, information on donor age, sex, ethnicity and CMV serostatus was compiled. Genome-wide SNP genotypes for about 65% of the roughly 670 donors were used in a later genetic analysis, which treated that subset as a discovery cohort. Every repertoire in the discovery cohort had been generated on one and the same sequencing platform. HLA typing covered class I and class II loci at four-digit resolution. The number of donors typed differed by locus, with about 629-640 for A, B, C, DRB1 and DQB1, around 560 for DQA1, 600 to 610 for DPA1, and over 400 for DPB1. Roughly 5 DR-DQ haplotypes were handled as single units for association and clustering, since linkage in the cohort was strong. On average, 235,054 unique TCR beta nucleotide sequences were sequenced per donor among about 400 genotyped donors of the cohort, with around 19% of those sequences being non-productive.

What the work shows at the level of the full study, not this receptor alone: A cluster of highly shared sequence variants was judged likely to represent a technical artifact of the sequencing pipeline. CMV serostatus was the only immune exposure information available for the cohort. When HLA alleles, especially DR and DQ, strongly co-occurred, attributing TCR associations to individual alleles was difficult. Compared with equally common non-associated chains, HLA-associated TCR beta chains in a later analysis were more clonally expanded and had lower generation probabilities. The 87-base-pair reads could not distinguish some IMGT-functional V segments, including TRBV6-2 and TRBV6-3, so those segments were excluded. An association between a missense DCLRE1C variant and V-gene and J-gene trimming of TCR beta chains was found in a later genetic analysis and replicated in an independent cohort. A later analysis reported that several top co-occurrence clusters appeared linked to parvovirus B19, influenza, CMV and Epstein-Barr virus. Most TCR sequences were observed very rarely across donors, whereas some public TCRs were present in many individuals. The authors suggested that the approach could potentially be generalized to other disease states and immunological phenotypes. A few of the identified cytomegalovirus-associated TCR beta chains were confirmed in vitro to be specific for cytomegalovirus antigens. In this cohort, only TCR beta chains were sequenced, and detectable features were limited by the absence of alpha or paired-chain data. In an earlier analysis of 500 to 650 of the donors, most TCR beta V segments appeared in productive rearrangements about 87% or about 30% of the time, broadly matching IMGT annotations. A later analysis associated 15,000 to 20,000 TCR beta sequences with specific HLA alleles at a false discovery rate of 0.05. Correlated functional status among segregating V segments might be attributable to linkage disequilibrium, but an unknown experimental factor could not be ruled out. A further reported finding was that TCR beta sequences accurately predicted the HLA-A and HLA-B alleles for most subjects in the first cohort. Because HLA typing was missing for some donors at each locus, association tests included only the typed subset. According to a later analysis, most CMV-associated TCR beta chains appeared to be HLA-restricted, and the HLA associations seemed to be driven largely by CMV exposure. In a later analysis, the rate of TCR association differed among HLA loci, with DRB1 alleles having the most associated TCRs and HLA-C alleles having the fewest. The presence/absence analyses assumed that sequencing depth was roughly uniform across donors, and that assumption may not be true. In a later genetic analysis, fewer N-insertions in productive TCRs were reported among donors in an Asian-associated ancestry cluster than the roughly 700-donor mean. The earlier analysis of some 540 of the donors excluded 15 to 20 rarely observed V segments, including chromosome 9 orphons, because counts were too low. The classifier was reported to diagnose cytomegalovirus status with high specificity and sensitivity in both the original and validation cohorts. A total of some 180 TCR beta chains were listed by the study as associated with cytomegalovirus.

Input material: PBMCs. This TCR was recovered from a woman in her forties or fifties in good health and CMV-seropositive. Here the chain combines TRBV7-3 and TRBJ1-2, and TRBD1 may be the D gene, going by 5 matching bases. CDR3 reads: CASSSLLGVYGYTF. The DNA sequence reads TGTGCCAGCAGCTCCCTCCTAGGGGTCTATGGCTACACCTTC. Beyond the CDR3, the reference TRBV7-3 and TRBJ1-2 genes provide the residues; the full variable domain reads: GAGVSQTPSNKVTEKGKYVELRCDPISGHTALYWYRQSLGQGPEFLIYFQGTGAADDSGLPNDRFFAVRPEGSVSTLKIQRTERGDSAVYLCASSSLLGVYGYTFGSGTRLTVV.